This TCR beta chain was obtained from a study of blood T cell repertoires in COVID-19. Study in general: Both acute and convalescent COVID-19 samples were obtained from the United States, Italy and Spain. In each case, the material was cDNA or gDNA derived from T cells, B-cell-depleted T cells, or PBMCs.

The authors' processing: Amplifying reference gene primers gave estimates of nucleated cell counts. Assay used: immunoSEQ multiplex PCR; TCRdb lists only in-frame clones, some missing. V and J calls plus clone size are reproduced from that table; the DNA served to infer D and trimming. This repertoire shows about 200,000 clones, 80% to 90% found once; its top ten account for approximately 9.9%. With 4 bases removed from V and 3 bases from J, the gap between germline ends came to 24 bases. CDR3 length equals 18 residues. Germline CDR1 reads PRHDT; CDR2 reads FYEKMQ (reference sequence). The specimen sequenced was peripheral blood. The rearrangement uses TRBV13 and TRBJ1-2; unclear D gene. The clonotype comes from a human donor with active or convalescent COVID-19. The donor label of this sample is uncertain. The DNA of the CDR3 is TGTGCCAGCAGCTCCCGGGGTGGGCGGTCCCCCGTCGACTATGGCTACACCTTC. Its protein is CASSSRGGRSPVDYGYTF.